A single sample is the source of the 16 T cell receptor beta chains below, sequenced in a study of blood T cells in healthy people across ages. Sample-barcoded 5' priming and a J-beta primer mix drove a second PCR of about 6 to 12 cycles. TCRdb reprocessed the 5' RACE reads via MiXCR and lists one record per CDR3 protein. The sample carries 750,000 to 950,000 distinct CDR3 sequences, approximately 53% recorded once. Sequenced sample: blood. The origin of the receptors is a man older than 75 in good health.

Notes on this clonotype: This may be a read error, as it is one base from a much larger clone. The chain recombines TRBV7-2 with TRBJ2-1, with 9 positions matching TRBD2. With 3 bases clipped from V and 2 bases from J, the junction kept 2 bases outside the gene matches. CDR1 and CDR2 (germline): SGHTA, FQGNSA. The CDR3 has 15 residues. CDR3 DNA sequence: TGTGCCAGCAGCTTTAGCGGGAGCGCCTACAATGAGCAGTTCTTC. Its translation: CASSFSGSAYNEQFF.

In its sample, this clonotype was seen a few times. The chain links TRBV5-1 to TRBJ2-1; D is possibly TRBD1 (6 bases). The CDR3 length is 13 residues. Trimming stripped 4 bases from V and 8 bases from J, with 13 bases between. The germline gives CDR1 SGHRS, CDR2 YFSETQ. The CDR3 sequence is CASSTGFRDEQFF. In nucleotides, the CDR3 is TGCGCCAGCAGCACAGGGTTTAGGGATGAGCAGTTCTTC.

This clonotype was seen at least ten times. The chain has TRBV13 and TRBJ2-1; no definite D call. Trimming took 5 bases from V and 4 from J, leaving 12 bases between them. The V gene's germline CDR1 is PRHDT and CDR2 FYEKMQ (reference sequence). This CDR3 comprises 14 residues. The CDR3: CASSLEEEYNEQFF. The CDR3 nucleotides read TGTGCCAGCAGCCTTGAAGAGGAGTACAATGAGCAGTTCTTC.

The CDR3 DNA follows: TGTGCCAGCAGCTGGGGCGGGGGGCAAGAGACCCAGTACTTC. This translates into CASSWGGGQETQYF. This rearrangement joins TRBV7-9 to TRBJ2-5, with 8 bases matching TRBD2. The V segment lost 4 bases and the J segment 2 bases; nucleotides outside the gene matches: 3. Germline CDR1 is SEHNR and CDR2 is FQNEAQ (reference sequence). This CDR3 comprises 14 residues.

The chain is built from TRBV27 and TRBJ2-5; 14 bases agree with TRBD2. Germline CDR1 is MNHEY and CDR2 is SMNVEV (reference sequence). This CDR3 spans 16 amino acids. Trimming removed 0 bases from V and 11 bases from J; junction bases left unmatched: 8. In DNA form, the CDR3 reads TGTGCCAGCAGTTTATCCGGGACTAGCGGGAGTAATGAGCAGTACTTC. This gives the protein CASSLSGTSGSNEQYF.

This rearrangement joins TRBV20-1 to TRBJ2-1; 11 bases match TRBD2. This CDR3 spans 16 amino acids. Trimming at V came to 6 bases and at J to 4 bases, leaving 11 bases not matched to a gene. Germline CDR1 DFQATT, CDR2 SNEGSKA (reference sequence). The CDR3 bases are TGCAGTGCAGACATAGCGGGAGGGCAAAGGTACAATGAGCAGTTCTTC. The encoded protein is CSADIAGGQRYNEQFF.

The CDR3 nucleotides read TGTGCCAGCAGCGAACCCGTAAACAGATACGCGTATTTT. Translation gives CASSEPVNRYAYF. This chain connects TRBV7-2 to TRBJ2-3; D call uncertain. CDR1 SGHTA and CDR2 FQGNSA come from the germline V gene. V dropped 5 bases and J dropped 14 bases, with 20 bases sitting between them. The CDR3 is 13 residues long.

The CDR3 reads CSVEDPLAGYNEQFF. In DNA, the CDR3 is TGCAGCGTTGAAGATCCACTAGCGGGGTACAATGAGCAGTTCTTC. The chain carries TRBV29-1 and TRBJ2-1, with 10 bases lining up with TRBD2. Germline V lookup: CDR1 SQVTM, CDR2 ANQGSEA. The CDR3 extends over 15 amino acids. With 0 bases clipped from V and 4 bases from J, the junction kept 3 bases outside the gene matches.

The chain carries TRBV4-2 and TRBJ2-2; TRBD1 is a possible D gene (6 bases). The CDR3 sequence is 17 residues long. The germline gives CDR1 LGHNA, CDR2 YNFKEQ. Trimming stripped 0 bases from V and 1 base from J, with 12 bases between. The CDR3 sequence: CASSQDKGRGNTGELFF. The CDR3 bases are TGTGCCAGCAGCCAAGATAAGGGCAGGGGGAACACCGGGGAGCTGTTTTTT.

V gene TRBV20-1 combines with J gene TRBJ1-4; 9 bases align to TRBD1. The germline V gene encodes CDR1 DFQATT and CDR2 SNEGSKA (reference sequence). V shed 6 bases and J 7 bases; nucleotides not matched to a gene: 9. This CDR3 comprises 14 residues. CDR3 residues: CSAAPDRGIEKLFF. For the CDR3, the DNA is TGCAGTGCCGCTCCAGACAGGGGGATTGAAAAACTGTTTTTT.

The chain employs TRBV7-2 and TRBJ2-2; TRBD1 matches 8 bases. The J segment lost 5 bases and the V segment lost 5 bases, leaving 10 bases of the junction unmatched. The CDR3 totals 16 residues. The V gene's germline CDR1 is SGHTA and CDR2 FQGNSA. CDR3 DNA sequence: TGTGCCAGCAGCCCTCGGACAGGGCTGGTGACCGGGGAGCTGTTTTTT. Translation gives CASSPRTGLVTGELFF.

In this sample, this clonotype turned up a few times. CDR3 in amino acids: CASSVSSGRETQYF. The CDR3 region has the DNA TGTGCCAGCAGCGTAAGTTCAGGACGGGAGACCCAGTACTTC. The V and J genes are TRBV7-9 and TRBJ2-5; D unresolved. This CDR3 spans 14 amino acids. Germline lookup yields CDR1 SEHNR and CDR2 FQNEAQ (reference sequence). The V end was cut by 5 bases, the J end by 5 bases, with 15 bases between.

The CDR3 loop is CASSLAGGQYF. Written as DNA, the CDR3 is TGTGCCAGCAGCCTGGCCGGGGGGCAGTACTTC. V is TRBV7-9 and J is TRBJ2-7, with TRBD2 as a possible D gene (6 bases). CDR3 size: 11 residues. From germline, CDR1 is SEHNR and CDR2 FQNEAQ (reference sequence). Trimming stripped 5 bases from V and 9 bases from J, with 11 bases between. Full variable domain (remainder filled in from reference TRBV7-9 and TRBJ2-7): DTGVSQNPRHKITKRGQNVTFRCDPISEHNRLYWYRQTLGQGPEFLTYFQNEAQLEKSRLLSDRFSAERPKGSFSTLEIQRTEQGDSAMYLCASSLAGGQYFGPGTRLTVT.

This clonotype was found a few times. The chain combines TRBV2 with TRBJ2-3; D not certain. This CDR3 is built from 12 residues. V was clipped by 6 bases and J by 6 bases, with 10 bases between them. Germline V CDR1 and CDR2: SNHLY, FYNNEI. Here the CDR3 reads CASRELSDTQYF. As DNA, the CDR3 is TGTGCCAGCAGGGAATTGTCGGATACGCAGTATTTT.

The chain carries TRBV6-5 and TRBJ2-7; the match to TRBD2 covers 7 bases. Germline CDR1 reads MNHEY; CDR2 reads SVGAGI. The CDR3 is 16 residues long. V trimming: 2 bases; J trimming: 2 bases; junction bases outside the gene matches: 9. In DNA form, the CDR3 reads TGTGCCAGCAGTTACGGGGCTAGCGGAAACCCCTACGAGCAGTACTTC. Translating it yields CASSYGASGNPYEQYF.

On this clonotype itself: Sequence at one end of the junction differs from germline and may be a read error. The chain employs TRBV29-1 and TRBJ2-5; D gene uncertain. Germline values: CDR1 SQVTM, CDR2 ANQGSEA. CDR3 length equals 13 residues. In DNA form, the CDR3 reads TGCAGCATTGACTTTACAGTCTCCTTGACCCAGTACTTC. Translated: CSIDFTVSLTQYF.